Following are 28 T cell receptor beta chains from one sample sequenced in a study of cytomegalovirus exposure and HLA in healthy donors. PCR amplification relied on 60 Vbeta primers (plus 13 Jbeta primers). The data were produced by immunoSEQ multiplex PCR, yet TCRdb's version contains in-frame clones alone and is incomplete. The table lists about 89,000 clones, roughly a tenth of them singletons, with about 4.7% in the top ten. The sample consisted of PBMCs. Receptor source: a man aged 50-60 years in good health and CMV-seropositive.

The V call is TRBV13, the J call TRBJ2-1, with 8 bases fitting TRBD2. Germline CDR1 and CDR2: PRHDT and FYEKMQ (reference sequence). The CDR3 consists of 14 residues. V was clipped by 0 bases and J by 14 bases; unmatched bases: 9. CDR3 nucleotide sequence: TGTGCCAGCAGCTTAGGCAGGGCGGGAGGAGAGGAGTTCTTC. It is translated as CASSLGRAGGEEFF.

This clone was counted a few times. The V gene is TRBV7-6, the J gene TRBJ2-5; 10 nucleotides align to TRBD1. The CDR3 loop spans 15 amino acids. Trimming cost V 1 base and J 4 bases; bases outside gene matches: 3. Germline V CDR1 and CDR2: SGHVS, FNYEAQ. In DNA form, the CDR3 reads TGTGCCAGCAGCTTAGTGGGACAGGGGAGAGAGACCCAGTACTTC. This codes for CASSLVGQGRETQYF.

The chain combines TRBV19 with TRBJ2-1; 8 bases agree with TRBD2. This CDR3 has 14 amino acids. Trimming removed 7 bases from V and 6 bases from J; junction bases left unmatched: 8. Germline lookup yields CDR1 LNHDA and CDR2 SQIVND (reference sequence). The chain's CDR3 is CASNDGRAVNEQFF. Written as DNA, the CDR3 is TGTGCCAGTAACGACGGGAGGGCCGTCAATGAGCAGTTCTTC. Complete variable domain (other parts from reference TRBV19 and TRBJ2-1): DGGITQSPKYLFRKEGQNVTLSCEQNLNHDAMYWYRQDPGQGLRLIYYSQIVNDFQKGDIAEGYSVSREKKESFPLTVTSAQKNPTAFYLCASNDGRAVNEQFFGPGTRLTVL.

The table lists this clone with a few counts. The chain uses TRBV19 and TRBJ1-5; D gene unclear. V dropped 4 bases and J dropped 0 bases, with 13 bases sitting between them. There are 16 residues in the CDR3. The germline CDR1 and CDR2 sequences are LNHDA and SQIVND (reference sequence). The CDR3 region has the DNA TGTGCCAGTAGTAGACTAGCCATAAATAGCAATCAGCCCCAGCATTTT. Its translation is CASSRLAINSNQPQHF.

In nucleotides, the CDR3 is TGTGCCAGCAGAGCGAGAGGGTCGGTAGATACGCAGTATTTT. Translating it yields CASRARGSVDTQYF. The chain combines TRBV27 with TRBJ2-3, with a weak D call TRBD2 (5 bases). CDR1 and CDR2 from the germline V gene are MNHEY and SMNVEV (reference sequence). The length of the CDR3 is 14 residues. The V end was cut by 6 bases, the J end by 5 bases, with 15 bases between.

Notes on this clone: The sample has other DNA sequences that encode this CDR3 too. The V and J genes are TRBV18 and TRBJ1-2, with TRBD1 as a possible D gene (5 bases). CDR3 length equals 13 residues. Trimming shortened V by 3 bases and J by 2 bases, and 7 bases separated the two germline ends. Germline-derived CDR1 and CDR2 are KGHSH and LQKENI. The CDR3 DNA sequence: TGTGCCAGCTCACCTGACAGCAACTATGGCTACACCTTC. Protein product: CASSPDSNYGYTF.

CDR3 nucleotide sequence: TGTGCCAGCAGTGAGGGTCCGGGACACCATGAAAAACTGTTTTTT. As protein: CASSEGPGHHEKLFF. The chain combines TRBV6-1 with TRBJ1-4; D is perhaps TRBD1 (6 bases). Deletions cut 3 bases from V and 6 bases from J, with 14 bases between. CDR1 is MNHNS, CDR2 SASEGT, per germline. The CDR3 extends over 15 amino acids.

This sequence joins TRBV10-3 and TRBJ2-6, with TRBD1 matching over 8 bases. V trimming: 7 bases; J trimming: 1 base; junction bases outside the gene matches: 6. CDR3 length equals 16 residues. From germline, CDR1 is ENHRY and CDR2 SYGVKD. CDR3 residues: CAIMGTGNSGANVLTF. Written as DNA, the CDR3 is TGTGCCATCATGGGGACAGGCAATTCTGGGGCCAACGTCCTGACTTTC.

There are a few counts of this clone. The chain combines TRBV28 with TRBJ1-2; D might be TRBD1 (5 bases). Per germline, CDR1 MDHEN and CDR2 SYDVKM. V lost 6 bases and J lost 3, with 11 bases in between. This CDR3 spans 13 amino acids. DNA for the CDR3: TGTGCCAGCAGACTGGCGGGGGACTATGGCTACACCTTC. Its protein is CASRLAGDYGYTF.

Turning to this clone: The CDR3 end shows no conserved phenylalanine or tryptophan, and so a read error is likely. The DNA is omitted, as the CDR3 cannot be located on it reliably, and the CDR3 follows TCRdb's listing. CDR3 region: CASSPEGLLANYGSTV. The rearrangement links TRBV7-9 to TRBJ1-2. Including both end residues, the CDR3 is 16 amino acids long. CDR1 and CDR2 from the germline V gene are SEHNR and FQNEAQ (reference sequence).

This clone was counted between two and nine times. The chain links TRBV7-9 to TRBJ2-1; D remains ambiguous. The germline V and J ends were trimmed by 1 base and 7 bases, with 8 bases remaining between them. There are 13 residues in the CDR3. CDR1 and CDR2 (germline): SEHNR, FQNEAQ (reference sequence). The CDR3 sequence: CASSLVARNEQFF. Here the CDR3 DNA reads TGTGCCAGCAGCTTAGTAGCTCGTAATGAGCAGTTCTTC.

In DNA, the CDR3 is TGCGCCAGCAGCTTGGCCGCGGAGACCCAGTACTTC. Residues: CASSLAAETQYF. The chain is built from TRBV5-1 and TRBJ2-5; D unresolved. V lost 0 bases, J lost 5 bases, and 5 bases lay in between. In germline, CDR1 is SGHRS, CDR2 YFSETQ. This CDR3 has 12 amino acids. The full variable domain, in which reference TRBV5-1 and TRBJ2-5 provide the parts outside the CDR3, is KAGVTQTPRYLIKTRGQQVTLSCSPISGHRSVSWYQQTPGQGLQFLFEYFSETQRNKGNFPGRFSGRQFSNSRSEMNVSTLELGDSALYLCASSLAAETQYFGPGTRLLVL.

The chain couples TRBV7-3 to TRBJ1-2, with a weak D call TRBD1 (5 bases). Trimming left V 5 bases short and J 4 bases short, with 11 bases between. Germline loops: CDR1 SGHTA, CDR2 FQGTGA. This CDR3 has 13 amino acids. The CDR3 sequence is CASSDDRRYGYTF. For the CDR3, the DNA is TGTGCCAGCAGCGATGACAGACGCTATGGCTACACCTTC.

Only a few counts were recorded for this clone. The chain employs TRBV28 and TRBJ2-7; 10 positions match TRBD2. Germline assignment: CDR1 MDHEN and CDR2 SYDVKM. This CDR3 has 18 amino acids. The V gene end was trimmed by 4 bases and the J gene end by 3 bases; junction bases not matched to a gene: 15. The CDR3 sequence: CASSYPMRVAGGFYEQYF. Here the CDR3 DNA reads TGTGCCAGCAGTTACCCGATGAGAGTAGCGGGAGGATTCTACGAGCAGTACTTC. Based on the CDR3 plus reference TRBV28 and TRBJ2-7, the full variable domain is DVKVTQSSRYLVKRTGEKVFLECVQDMDHENMFWYRQDPGLGLRLIYFSYDVKMKEKGDIPEGYSVSREKKERFSLILESASTNQTSMYLCASSYPMRVAGGFYEQYFGPGTRLTVT.

In its sample, this clone was seen a few times. This chain uses TRBV30 with TRBJ2-1, with unresolved D. V lost 2 bases and J 9 bases, leaving 14 bases between the germline ends. The CDR3 is 13 amino acids. The germline V gene encodes CDR1 GTSNPN and CDR2 SVGIG (reference sequence). This CDR3 reads CAWSKELRGEQFF. CDR3 DNA sequence: TGTGCCTGGAGTAAGGAGCTGCGAGGTGAGCAGTTCTTC.

This clone was counted only a few times. The chain is built from TRBV7-2 and TRBJ1-1; D may be TRBD1 (6 bases). Germline loops: CDR1 SGHTA, CDR2 FQGNSA. The CDR3 length is 15 residues. Trimming pared 1 base from V and 4 bases from J, leaving 13 bases between. The CDR3 DNA sequence: TGTGCCAGCAGCTTAGAGGCCCTCAGGGGCACTGAAGCTTTCTTT. It translates to CASSLEALRGTEAFF. The full variable domain, in which reference TRBV7-2 and TRBJ1-1 provide the parts outside the CDR3, is GAGVSQSPSNKVTEKGKDVELRCDPISGHTALYWYRQSLGQGLEFLIYFQGNSAPDKSGLPSDRFSAERTGGSVSTLTIQRTQQEDSAVYLCASSLEALRGTEAFFGQGTRLTVV.

The V gene is TRBV27, the J gene TRBJ2-2, with a possible D match to TRBD2 (7 bases). Deletions cut 5 bases from V and 5 bases from J, with 15 bases between. Germline V CDR1 and CDR2: MNHEY, SMNVEV (reference sequence). The CDR3 is 15 residues long. The CDR3: CASSRGRAPTGELFF. In DNA, the CDR3 is TGTGCCAGCAGTAGGGGGAGGGCTCCAACCGGGGAGCTGTTTTTT.

The chain uses TRBV19 and TRBJ2-6; D possibly corresponds to TRBD2 (5 bases). This CDR3 comprises 18 residues. Germline CDR1 is LNHDA and CDR2 is SQIVND (reference sequence). V was shortened by 2 bases and J by 0 bases, with 14 bases between the two germline ends. The CDR3 bases are TGTGCCAGTAGTATAAGAGGGTCTTCGCTCTCTGGGGCCAACGTCCTGACTTTC. Amino acid sequence: CASSIRGSSLSGANVLTF.

The chain couples TRBV5-4 to TRBJ2-1; 8 bases fit TRBD1. Trimming took 4 bases from V and 2 from J; bases not matched to a gene: 8. The CDR3 has 16 residues. Germline V gene sequence: CDR1 SGHNT, CDR2 YYREEE (reference sequence). Here the CDR3 reads CASSPGTGRTYNEQFF. The CDR3 nucleotides are TGTGCCAGCAGCCCCGGGACAGGAAGGACCTACAATGAGCAGTTCTTC.

This chain links TRBV30 with TRBJ2-4; weak D call: TRBD1 (6 bases). Trimming removed 2 bases from V and 8 bases from J, with 19 bases in between. The CDR3 loop spans 15 amino acids. Looked up from germline, CDR1 is GTSNPN and CDR2 is SVGIG (reference sequence). The CDR3 here is CAWSPGRGHKDIQYF. The CDR3 DNA follows: TGTGCCTGGAGTCCAGGTCGGGGACATAAGGACATTCAGTACTTC.

V and J are TRBV5-1 and TRBJ2-3; possibly TRBD1 for D (6 bases). Trimming pared 4 bases from V and 6 bases from J, leaving 12 bases between. From germline, CDR1 is SGHRS and CDR2 YFSETQ. The CDR3 extends over 13 amino acids. The CDR3 DNA reads as TGCGCCAGCAGCCCGGGGACAACCGATACGCAGTATTTT. It codes for CASSPGTTDTQYF. The entire variable domain, with the rest obtained from reference TRBV5-1 and TRBJ2-3, is as follows: KAGVTQTPRYLIKTRGQQVTLSCSPISGHRSVSWYQQTPGQGLQFLFEYFSETQRNKGNFPGRFSGRQFSNSRSEMNVSTLELGDSALYLCASSPGTTDTQYFGPGTRLTVL.

V is TRBV18 and J is TRBJ2-1; weak D call: TRBD2 (5 bases). The CDR3 is 15 amino acids. Germline V CDR1 and CDR2: KGHSH, LQKENI. The V end lost 3 bases, the J end lost 0 bases, and 9 bases lay between the germline ends. The CDR3 DNA sequence: TGTGCCAGCTCACCTCTGGGGAGCTCCTACAATGAGCAGTTCTTC. Its protein is CASSPLGSSYNEQFF.

The rearrangement joins TRBV19 to TRBJ2-7, with 9 bases that match TRBD2. J was trimmed by 4 bases and V by 1 base; bases with no gene match: 8. CDR1 LNHDA and CDR2 SQIVND come from the germline V gene (reference sequence). This CDR3 contains 16 residues. DNA of the CDR3: TGTGCCAGTAGTATAGGGCCAGCGGGAGGATCTTACGAGCAGTACTTC. Encoded protein: CASSIGPAGGSYEQYF. Based on the CDR3 plus reference TRBV19 and TRBJ2-7, the full variable domain is DGGITQSPKYLFRKEGQNVTLSCEQNLNHDAMYWYRQDPGQGLRLIYYSQIVNDFQKGDIAEGYSVSREKKESFPLTVTSAQKNPTAFYLCASSIGPAGGSYEQYFGPGTRLTVT.

This clone came up a few times. The chain's CDR3 is CASSVVPGSGSGANVLTF. CDR3 DNA: TGTGCCAGCAGCGTAGTGCCCGGTAGCGGCTCTGGGGCCAACGTCCTGACTTTC. This chain joins TRBV9 and TRBJ2-6; tentative D call: TRBD2 (6 bases). V lost 0 bases to trimming and J lost 0 bases, with 13 bases between them. Germline CDR1 is SGDLS and CDR2 is YYNGEE. CDR3 length: 18 residues.

The chain joins TRBV6-6 to TRBJ1-2; the D is unclear. The CDR3 spans 15 residues. The germline CDR1 and CDR2 sequences are MNHNY and SVGAGI (reference sequence). The ends were cut back, 2 bases at V and 7 bases at J, with 17 bases in the middle. The CDR3 region has the DNA TGTGCCAGCAGTTACCTCGAGAGGCCGGGAGGTGGCTACACCTTC. Protein: CASSYLERPGGGYTF.

The V call is TRBV11-2, the J call TRBJ1-5, with a possible D match to TRBD1 (5 bases). Germline loops: CDR1 SGHAT, CDR2 FQNNGV. The CDR3 length is 13 residues. V was shortened by 0 bases and J by 7 bases, with 7 bases between the two germline ends. This CDR3 reads CASSLDPGQPQHF. CDR3 in DNA: TGTGCCAGCAGCTTAGATCCAGGGCAGCCCCAGCATTTT. Using reference TRBV11-2 and TRBJ1-5 for the parts outside the CDR3, the full variable domain is EAGVAQSPRYKIIEKRQSVAFWCNPISGHATLYWYQQILGQGPKLLIQFQNNGVVDDSQLPKDRFSAERLKGVDSTLKIQPAKLEDSAVYLCASSLDPGQPQHFGDGTRLSIL.

This sequence joins TRBV5-1 and TRBJ2-4, with D possibly TRBD1 on 5 matching bases. CDR1 is SGHRS and CDR2 is YFSETQ in the germline V gene. With 6 bases removed from V and 0 bases from J, the gap between germline ends came to 19 bases. The length of the CDR3 is 17 residues. CDR3 protein: CASIKDSSKLAKNIQYF. In nucleotides, the CDR3 is TGCGCCAGCATCAAAGACAGTTCTAAACTAGCCAAAAACATTCAGTACTTC.

The chain uses TRBV4-2 and TRBJ2-3, with 11 positions matching TRBD2. J lost 6 bases, V lost 4 bases, and 9 bases had no gene match. Germline assignment: CDR1 LGHNA and CDR2 YNFKEQ. The CDR3 totals 16 residues. CDR3 DNA sequence: TGTGCCAGCAGCCTAAATAGCGGGAGGGCCTTGGATACGCAGTATTTT. It encodes CASSLNSGRALDTQYF.